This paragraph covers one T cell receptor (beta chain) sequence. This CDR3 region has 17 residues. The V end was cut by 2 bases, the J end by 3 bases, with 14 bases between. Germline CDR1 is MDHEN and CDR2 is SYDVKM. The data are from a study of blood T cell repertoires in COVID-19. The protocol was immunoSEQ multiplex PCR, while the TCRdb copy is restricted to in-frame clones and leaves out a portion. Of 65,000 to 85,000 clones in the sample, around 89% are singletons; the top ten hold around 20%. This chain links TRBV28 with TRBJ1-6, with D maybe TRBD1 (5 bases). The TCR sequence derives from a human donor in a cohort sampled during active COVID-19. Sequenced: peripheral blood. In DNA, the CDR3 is TGTGCCAGCAGTTTACCGGGACTGACTCACTATAATTCACCCCTCCACTTT. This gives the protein CASSLPGLTHYNSPLHF.